This T cell receptor (beta chain) was documented in a study of blood T cell repertoires in COVID-19. Study summary: Samples of COVID-19 (acute and convalescent) were obtained from the United States, Italy and Spain. In each case, the material was cDNA or gDNA derived from T cells, B-cell-depleted T cells, or PBMCs.

Sequenced by immunoSEQ multiplex PCR; TCRdb stores in-frame clones only, minus some. The data contain about 130,000 clones, over 60% of them seen just once; the ten biggest clones take up 1.9%. Germline V gene lookup returns CDR1 SGHRS and CDR2 YFSETQ. This CDR3 spans 15 amino acids. The J segment lost 5 bases and the V segment lost 3 bases, leaving 6 bases of the junction unmatched. This receptor was taken from a woman in her seventies with acute or convalescent COVID-19. V usage is TRBV5-1 and J usage is TRBJ1-2; 11 positions agree with TRBD1. Sequenced input: peripheral blood. CDR3 in DNA: TGCGCCAGCAGCTCAAAAGGGACAGGGGGTTATGGCTACACCTTC. It encodes CASSSKGTGGYGYTF.